This entry lists 21 T cell receptor beta chains sequenced from one sample in a study of blood T cell repertoires in COVID-19. Some clones are missing from TCRdb's copy, which holds only in-frame ones; the method was immunoSEQ multiplex PCR. The data contain some 180,000 clones, around 83% of them singletons. The specimen was PBMCs or T cells enriched from blood (not recorded which). The source is a woman between 40 and 55 years old in a cohort exposed to, infected with or recovered from COVID-19 (not recorded which).

V and J are TRBV7-9 and TRBJ1-1, with TRBD1 matching over 8 bases. V shed 5 bases, J shed 4 bases, and the junction held 3 bases outside the gene matches. CDR1 and CDR2 (germline): SEHNR, FQNEAQ (reference sequence). This CDR3 is built from 13 residues. CDR3 nucleotide sequence: TGTGCCAGCAGCAATACAGGGGGCACTGAAGCTTTCTTT. Its translation: CASSNTGGTEAFF. Full variable domain (outside the CDR3, taken from reference TRBV7-9 and TRBJ1-1): DTGVSQNPRHKITKRGQNVTFRCDPISEHNRLYWYRQTLGQGPEFLTYFQNEAQLEKSRLLSDRFSAERPKGSFSTLEIQRTEQGDSAMYLCASSNTGGTEAFFGQGTRLTVV.

Only one count was recorded for this clone. In the same sample, other DNA sequences code for this CDR3. The chain is built from TRBV2 and TRBJ2-7; no definite D call. Germline V gene sequence: CDR1 SNHLY, CDR2 FYNNEI. This CDR3 is 11 amino acids long. Trimming took off 3 bases at V and 3 bases at J, with 3 bases between the two ends. CDR3 bases: TGTGCCAGCAGTGATAACTACGAGCAGTACTTC. Translating it yields CASSDNYEQYF. Filled out from reference TRBV2 and TRBJ2-7, the complete variable domain reads EPEVTQTPSHQVTQMGQEVILRCVPISNHLYFYWYRQILGQKVEFLVSFYNNEISEKSEIFDDQFSVERPDGSNFTLKIRSTKLEDSAMYFCASSDNYEQYFGPGTRLTVT.

V gene TRBV28 combines with J gene TRBJ1-6; D gene ambiguous. CDR3 size: 14 residues. Germline CDR1 reads MDHEN; CDR2 reads SYDVKM. V lost 6 bases to trimming and J lost 2 bases, with 8 bases between them. The CDR3, as DNA: TGTGCCAGCAGCAAGAGGACCTATAATTCACCCCTCCACTTT. Amino acid sequence: CASSKRTYNSPLHF.

This rearrangement joins TRBV27 to TRBJ2-1; TRBD2 matches 11 bases. Germline V gives CDR1 MNHEY, CDR2 SMNVEV (reference sequence). The CDR3 runs 16 residues. V lost 6 bases, J lost 0 bases, and 4 bases stayed unmatched. CDR3 amino acids: CASRLAGGASYNEQFF. CDR3 DNA sequence: TGTGCCAGCAGGCTAGCGGGGGGAGCCTCCTACAATGAGCAGTTCTTC.

The J gene is TRBJ1-2, the V gene TRBV7-8; a weak D match, TRBD1 (5 bases). The CDR3 loop spans 17 amino acids. Germline CDR1 is SGHVS and CDR2 is FQNEAQ. Trimming shortened V by 4 bases and J by 6 bases, and 24 bases separated the two germline ends. DNA for the CDR3: TGTGCCAGCAGCTCCAAAATCGGTGGGCAGGGATGGGATGGCTACACCTTC. This sequence encodes CASSSKIGGQGWDGYTF.

This rearrangement joins TRBV28 to TRBJ1-3; no reliable D call. CDR1 and CDR2 from the germline V gene are MDHEN and SYDVKM. This CDR3 region has 16 residues. The germline V and J ends were trimmed by 5 bases and 0 bases, with 14 bases remaining between them. CDR3 sequence (DNA): TGTGCCAGCAGTACGACTCCCGAGGCCTCTGGAAACACCATATATTTT. As protein: CASSTTPEASGNTIYF.

This clone came up a few times. This sequence joins TRBV2 and TRBJ2-7, with TRBD2 matching 12 bases. The CDR3 has 16 amino acids. V shed 4 bases and J 3 bases; nucleotides not matched to a gene: 7. Germline V CDR1 and CDR2: SNHLY, FYNNEI. CDR3 sequence: CASSAARTSGNYEQYF. The CDR3 DNA reads TGTGCCAGCAGTGCGGCCCGGACTAGCGGGAACTACGAGCAGTACTTC.

The rearrangement links TRBV9 to TRBJ2-7, with D possibly TRBD2 on 7 matching bases. CDR1 is SGDLS and CDR2 is YYNGEE in the germline V gene. CDR3 length equals 15 residues. V was trimmed by 4 bases and J by 7 bases, leaving 21 bases between them. For the CDR3, the DNA is TGTGCCAGCAGCCCTAAGGAAGGGGGGGGCTGGGAGCAGTACTTC. This gives the protein CASSPKEGGGWEQYF.

The gene calls are TRBV5-4 and TRBJ2-1; 9 nucleotides agree with TRBD1. V lost 2 bases, J lost 5 bases, and 5 bases stayed unmatched. This CDR3 is built from 15 residues. Germline CDR1 SGHNT, CDR2 YYREEE (reference sequence). The CDR3 region has the DNA TGTGCCAGCAGCTTCCCGGGACAGGGAAACAATGAGCAGTTCTTC. It codes for CASSFPGQGNNEQFF.

V is TRBV12-3 or TRBV12-4 and J is TRBJ2-3; TRBD2 matches at 7 bases. V was pared by 8 bases and J by 4 bases, with 6 bases of the junction left unmatched. The CDR3 contains 13 residues. The CDR3 nucleotides are TGTGCCAGCCAAACCCGGGGGGCAGATACGCAGTATTTT. Encoded protein: CASQTRGADTQYF.

V usage is TRBV7-6 and J usage is TRBJ2-1, with D possibly TRBD2 on 5 matching bases. With 2 bases removed from V and 7 bases from J, the gap between germline ends came to 12 bases. The V gene's germline CDR1 is SGHVS and CDR2 FNYEAQ. The CDR3 covers 14 residues. Here the CDR3 reads CASSLFGEGNEQFF. CDR3 nucleotides: TGTGCCAGCAGCTTATTCGGCGAGGGTAATGAGCAGTTCTTC.

V gene TRBV5-8 combines with J gene TRBJ2-3; D unclear. The V and J ends lost 4 bases and 2 bases respectively, with 8 bases between them. This CDR3 is built from 13 residues. Germline values: CDR1 SGHTS, CDR2 YDEGEE. Here the CDR3 reads CASSPVYTDTQYF. For the CDR3, the DNA is TGTGCCAGCAGCCCGGTCTACACAGATACGCAGTATTTT.

This chain uses TRBV5-4 with TRBJ2-7, with 7 bases that match TRBD1. The CDR3 extends over 12 amino acids. Germline lookup yields CDR1 SGHNT and CDR2 YYREEE (reference sequence). After removal of 2 bases from V and 6 bases from J, the junction contained 2 bases not matched to a gene. The CDR3 nucleotides are TGTGCCAGCAGCTTACAGGGGTTCGAGCAGTACTTC. This encodes CASSLQGFEQYF.

The rearrangement uses TRBV6-2 or TRBV6-3 and TRBJ1-2, with TRBD1 matching 7 bases. The germline CDR1 and CDR2 sequences are MNHEY and SVGEGT. V shed 4 bases, J shed 6 bases, and the junction held 2 bases outside the gene matches. This CDR3 contains 12 residues. The CDR3 nucleotides read TGTGCCAGCAGTTTGGACAGGCATGGCTACACCTTC. Its translation: CASSLDRHGYTF.

DNA for the CDR3: TGTGCCAGCAGCTTTGATCAGGGGGCCCCTCCGAATGGCTACACCTTC. Its protein is CASSFDQGAPPNGYTF. The chain uses TRBV5-6 and TRBJ1-2, with 8 bases matching TRBD1. This CDR3 region has 16 residues. V shed 2 bases, J shed 6 bases, and the junction held 12 bases outside the gene matches. Germline CDR1 reads SGHDT; CDR2 reads YYEEEE. Variable domain in full (rest from reference TRBV5-6 and TRBJ1-2): DAGVTQSPTHLIKTRGQQVTLRCSPKSGHDTVSWYQQALGQGPQFIFQYYEEEERQRGNFPDRFSGHQFPNYSSELNVNALLLGDSALYLCASSFDQGAPPNGYTFGSGTRLTVV.

The rearrangement uses TRBV5-5 and TRBJ1-3; no definite D call. CDR1 and CDR2 (germline): SGHKS, YYEKEE (reference sequence). This CDR3 is built from 14 residues. V gave up 0 bases and J gave up 2 bases, with 6 bases separating them. Here the CDR3 reads CASSLGTAGNTIYF. The CDR3 coding sequence is TGTGCCAGCAGCTTGGGTACGGCTGGAAACACCATATATTTT.

This clone was seen once. V and J are TRBV7-2 and TRBJ2-1; 8 nucleotides agree with TRBD2. J gave up 7 bases and V 3 bases, and 8 bases lay outside the gene matches. Germline V lookup: CDR1 SGHTA, CDR2 FQGNSA. The CDR3 consists of 15 residues. In DNA form, the CDR3 reads TGTGCCAGCAGCTTTTCCGGGACTAGAGAAAATGAGCAGTTCTTC. Its translation: CASSFSGTRENEQFF.

The chain has TRBV2 and TRBJ1-2, with 7 bases aligning to TRBD1. Germline-derived CDR1 and CDR2 are SNHLY and FYNNEI. The CDR3 extends over 15 amino acids. V was pared by 11 bases and J by 0 bases, with 12 bases of the junction left unmatched. The CDR3: CARKGHRGPNYGYTF. DNA of the CDR3: TGTGCCCGCAAAGGACACAGGGGCCCTAACTATGGCTACACCTTC.

V usage is TRBV6-2 or TRBV6-3 and J usage is TRBJ2-1, with 7 bases lining up with TRBD1. Looked up from germline, CDR1 is MNHEY and CDR2 is SVGEGT. The V segment lost 5 bases and the J segment 4 bases; nucleotides outside the gene matches: 5. The CDR3 loop spans 14 amino acids. Here the CDR3 reads CASSPGQEYNEQFF. The CDR3 DNA is TGTGCCAGCAGTCCCGGACAGGAATACAATGAGCAGTTCTTC.

The chain links TRBV10-3 to TRBJ2-2; perhaps TRBD1 as D (6 bases). Per the germline V gene, CDR1 is ENHRY and CDR2 is SYGVKD. The CDR3 contains 16 residues. Deletions cut 1 base from V and 3 bases from J, with 12 bases between. The DNA of the CDR3 is TGTGCCATCAGTGAGTGGTTACAGGGTGACACCGGGGAGCTGTTTTTT. This translates into CAISEWLQGDTGELFF.

This rearrangement joins TRBV12-5 to TRBJ2-2; a possible D gene is TRBD2 (6 bases). Germline-derived CDR1 and CDR2 are LGHNT and FRNRAP. The V gene lost 6 bases and the J gene lost 4 bases, with 12 bases spanning the gap. The CDR3 runs to 14 residues. CDR3: CASGGTLITGELFF. The CDR3, as DNA: TGTGCTAGTGGCGGGACTCTTATCACCGGGGAGCTGTTTTTT. The full variable domain, in which reference TRBV12-5 and TRBJ2-2 provide the parts outside the CDR3, is DARVTQTPRHKVTEMGQEVTMRCQPILGHNTVFWYRQTMMQGLELLAYFRNRAPLDDSGMPKDRFSAEMPDATLATLKIQPSEPRDSAVYFCASGGTLITGELFFGEGSRLTVL.